This paragraph covers one TCR beta chain sequence. Its antigen is unknown. These data are taken from a study of T cells expressing NK-cell markers (dated by TCRdb to about 2020). Study-level background: In sorted CD3+CD56+NKG2C+, CD3+CD56+NKG2C- and CD3+CD56-NKG2C+ T-cell subsets from about 8 donors, TCR beta-chain repertoires were profiled. The study sequenced eight donors, all healthy volunteers chosen at random: three men and five women. Sequencing of the libraries produced 2 x 150 bp reads on Illumina HiSeq 2000/2500, MiSeq or NextSeq. Of the eight sequenced donors, seven were found to be HCMV-seropositive and one was found to be HCMV-seronegative.

HCMV-specific IgG was detected in serum with a commercial ELISA kit to determine HCMV serostatus. Ficoll density gradient centrifugation was used to isolate peripheral blood mononuclear cells from blood. The listed sequencing device is Illumina HiSeq 2000. The TCR beta cDNA libraries were made using 5'RACE template switching, a step that added both a universal primer site and unique molecular identifiers. cDNA synthesis was primed from the TCR beta constant segment, followed by two successive PCR amplification steps. The paper's data handling went like this. MIGEC handled demultiplexing of the reads and grouping by UMI, while MiTCR was used to assemble and quantify clonotypes. Only TCR cDNA sequences supported by at least two reads were kept to exclude erroneous sequences. The tcR package was used for downstream repertoire analysis, with clonotypes matched between fractions based on CDR3 nucleotide sequence plus V segment. VDJmatch was used to annotate antigen specificity against VDJdb, with one amino acid substitution in CDR3 allowed. Reads reprocessed by TCRdb are summarized as one entry per CDR3 protein sequence, and DNA is absent. TCRdb's processing, not the authors' own work, is the source of the V and J calls. The record for this sample contains about 430,000 distinct CDR3 sequences. Clones ranked in the top ten supply roughly 1.4% of the sample.

The germline V gene specifies KGHSH as CDR1 and LQKENI as CDR2. The CDR3 sequence holds 13 residues, the cysteine and phenylalanine included. The DNA sequence is not available. Paper-wide results and their limitations: For about 6 donors, the dominant CD3+CD56+NKG2C+ clonotypes were among the top 10 CD8+ clonotypes and accounted for about 1.0-7.0% of CD8+ T cells. Those dominant clonotypes were again the most abundant among CD3+CD56-NKG2C+ cells in four donors, at about 25-60.1%. It remained unclear whether the expanded NKG2C-expressing T cell clones were specific for HCMV antigens.

Sequencing was done on a sample of blood T cells: a sorted CD56 or NKG2C T cell subset, CD4+ or CD8+ T cells, or bulk PBMC T cells (not recorded which). This TCR was sampled from a woman in her forties or fifties in good health. Donor details come from another sample of the same person, matched by shared clones. The V and J segments used are TRBV18 and TRBJ2-4. The CDR3 here reads CASSPDGQNIQYF. The entire variable domain, with the stretches around the CDR3 drawn from the reference TRBV18 and TRBJ2-4 proteins, is NAGVMQNPRHLVRRRGQEARLRCSPMKGHSHVYWYRQLPEEGLKFMVYLQKENIIDESGMPKERFSAEFPKEGPSILRIQQVVRGDSAAYFCASSPDGQNIQYFGAGTRLSVL.